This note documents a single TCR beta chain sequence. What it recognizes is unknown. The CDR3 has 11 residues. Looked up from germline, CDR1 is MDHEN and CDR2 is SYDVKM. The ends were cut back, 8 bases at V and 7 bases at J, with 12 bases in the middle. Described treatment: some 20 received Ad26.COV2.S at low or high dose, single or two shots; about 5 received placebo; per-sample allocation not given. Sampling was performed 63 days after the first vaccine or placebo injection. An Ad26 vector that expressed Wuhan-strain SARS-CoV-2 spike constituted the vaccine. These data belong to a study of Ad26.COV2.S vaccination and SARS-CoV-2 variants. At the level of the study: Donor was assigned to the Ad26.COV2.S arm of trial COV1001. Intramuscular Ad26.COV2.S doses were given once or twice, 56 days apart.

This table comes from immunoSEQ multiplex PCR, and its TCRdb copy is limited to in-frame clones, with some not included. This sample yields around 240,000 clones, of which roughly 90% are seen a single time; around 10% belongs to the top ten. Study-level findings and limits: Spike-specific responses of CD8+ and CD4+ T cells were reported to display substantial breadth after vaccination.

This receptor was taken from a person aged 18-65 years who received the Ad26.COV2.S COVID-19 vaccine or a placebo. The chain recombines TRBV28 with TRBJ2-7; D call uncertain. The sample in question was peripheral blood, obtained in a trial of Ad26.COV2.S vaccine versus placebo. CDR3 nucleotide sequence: TGTGCCAGCCACGGGTTAAGGGAGCAGTACTTC. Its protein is CASHGLREQYF.